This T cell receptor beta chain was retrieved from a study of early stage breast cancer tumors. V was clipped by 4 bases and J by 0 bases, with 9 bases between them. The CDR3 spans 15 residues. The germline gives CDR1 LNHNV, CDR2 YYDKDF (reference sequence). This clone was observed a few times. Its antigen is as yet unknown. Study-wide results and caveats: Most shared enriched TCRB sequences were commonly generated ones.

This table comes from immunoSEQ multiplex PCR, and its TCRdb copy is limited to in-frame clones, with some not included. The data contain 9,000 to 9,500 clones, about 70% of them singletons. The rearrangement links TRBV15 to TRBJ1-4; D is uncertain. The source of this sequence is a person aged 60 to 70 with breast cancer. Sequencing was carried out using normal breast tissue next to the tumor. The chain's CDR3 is CATSTVGATNEKLFF. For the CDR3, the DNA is TGTGCCACCAGCACTGTCGGAGCAACTAATGAAAAACTGTTTTTT.